This is a list of T cell receptor beta chains from one sample in a study of cytomegalovirus exposure and HLA in healthy donors. TCRdb's copy holds only in-frame clones and misses some; the assay was immunoSEQ multiplex PCR. The profile shows more than 95,000 clones, more than 75% of them singletons. The sequenced sample was PBMCs. These receptor sequences come from a woman in her thirties or forties in good health and CMV-seronegative. CDR3s include the opening cysteine and the closing phenylalanine or tryptophan. The order of the fields is D gene, clone size, J gene, V gene, CDR3 protein, CDR3 DNA. A D gene is named only where the DNA matches it firmly. Rows may omit the clone size; those that give it use once, few, many or a size class.

D gene: .
clone size: .
J gene: TRBJ2-1
V gene: TRBV21-1
CDR3 protein: CASSNPGTSGRGSSYNEQFF
CDR3 DNA: TGTGCCAGCAGCAACCCGGGGACTAGCGGGAGGGGTAGCTCCTACAATGAGCAGTTCTTC

D gene: .
clone size: .
J gene: TRBJ2-5
V gene: TRBV5-4
CDR3 protein: CASSLIQEEETQYF
CDR3 DNA: TGTGCCAGCAGCTTGATTCAGGAAGAAGAGACCCAGTACTTC

D gene: TRBD2
clone size: few
J gene: TRBJ2-7
V gene: TRBV28
CDR3 protein: CASSPASGGTYEQYF
CDR3 DNA: TGTGCCAGCAGCCCGGCCTCGGGAGGGACCTACGAGCAGTACTTC

D gene: TRBD2
clone size: .
J gene: TRBJ2-1
V gene: TRBV6-1
CDR3 protein: CASSGTSGDYNEQFF
CDR3 DNA: TGTGCCAGCAGTGGCACTAGCGGGGACTACAATGAGCAGTTCTTC

D gene: TRBD2
clone size: few
J gene: TRBJ2-5
V gene: TRBV6-1
CDR3 protein: CASSYLGGGETQYF
CDR3 DNA: TGTGCCAGCAGTTATTTAGGCGGGGGAGAGACCCAGTACTTC

D gene: TRBD1
clone size: .
J gene: TRBJ1-2
V gene: TRBV9
CDR3 protein: CASSGGPGQYGYTF
CDR3 DNA: TGTGCCAGCAGCGGGGGCCCGGGACAGTATGGCTACACCTTC

D gene: .
clone size: .
J gene: TRBJ1-2
V gene: TRBV29-1
CDR3 protein: CSCRDIYGYTF
CDR3 DNA: TGCAGCTGCCGGGACATATATGGCTACACCTTC

D gene: .
clone size: .
J gene: TRBJ2-5
V gene: TRBV9
CDR3 protein: CASSLALSGETQYF
CDR3 DNA: TGTGCCAGCTCGCTAGCGCTCTCGGGGGAGACCCAGTACTTC

D gene: .
clone size: once
J gene: TRBJ1-2
V gene: TRBV28
CDR3 protein: CASSPGSVVYGYTF
CDR3 DNA: TGTGCCAGCAGCCCAGGAAGTGTTGTCTATGGCTACACCTTC

D gene: TRBD1
clone size: once
J gene: TRBJ1-1
V gene: TRBV29-1
CDR3 protein: CSVEGTGITEAFF
CDR3 DNA: TGCAGCGTTGAGGGGACAGGGATCACTGAAGCTTTCTTT

D gene: .
clone size: .
J gene: TRBJ2-7
V gene: TRBV27
CDR3 protein: CASSLGVPSYEQYF
CDR3 DNA: TGTGCCAGCAGTTTGGGAGTGCCCTCCTACGAGCAGTACTTC

D gene: TRBD2
clone size: once
J gene: TRBJ2-2
V gene: TRBV27
CDR3 protein: CASSPERGLTGELFF
CDR3 DNA: TGTGCCAGCAGTCCGGAGCGGGGTTTGACCGGGGAGCTGTTTTTT

D gene: .
clone size: .
J gene: TRBJ1-1
V gene: TRBV19
CDR3 protein: CASKITGRTEAFF
CDR3 DNA: TGTGCCAGTAAAATTACGGGAAGGACTGAAGCTTTCTTT

D gene: .
clone size: .
J gene: TRBJ1-1
V gene: TRBV6-5
CDR3 protein: CASSLRENTEAFF
CDR3 DNA: TGTGCCAGCAGTTTGAGGGAGAACACTGAAGCTTTCTTT

D gene: .
clone size: few
J gene: TRBJ1-5
V gene: TRBV27
CDR3 protein: CASTPQRIREDQPQHF
CDR3 DNA: TGTGCCAGCACCCCGCAAAGGATCAGGGAAGATCAGCCCCAGCATTTT

D gene: TRBD1
clone size: few
J gene: TRBJ1-2
V gene: TRBV5-1
CDR3 protein: CASSPTGARGYTF
CDR3 DNA: TGCGCCAGCAGCCCGACAGGGGCGCGTGGCTACACCTTC

D gene: .
clone size: few
J gene: TRBJ2-7
V gene: TRBV4-3
CDR3 protein: CASSQAVRTESYEQYF
CDR3 DNA: TGCGCCAGCAGCCAAGCCGTACGGACAGAGTCCTACGAGCAGTACTTC

D gene: .
clone size: .
J gene: TRBJ2-7
V gene: TRBV9
CDR3 protein: CASSVGGVPREQYF
CDR3 DNA: TGTGCCAGCAGCGTAGGGGGAGTGCCGAGAGAGCAGTACTTC

D gene: .
clone size: .
J gene: TRBJ2-1
V gene: TRBV7-9
CDR3 protein: CASSPQVNEQFF
CDR3 DNA: TGTGCCAGCAGCCCACAGGTTAATGAGCAGTTCTTC

D gene: TRBD2
clone size: once
J gene: TRBJ2-7
V gene: TRBV7-2
CDR3 protein: CASSLVVSGSPYEQYF
CDR3 DNA: TGTGCCAGCAGCTTAGTTGTTAGCGGGAGCCCCTACGAGCAGTACTTC

D gene: .
clone size: .
J gene: TRBJ2-2
V gene: TRBV6-5
CDR3 protein: CASSYTRLGRAGELFF
CDR3 DNA: TGTGCCAGCAGTTACACCCGGCTGGGCCGCGCCGGGGAGCTGTTTTTT

D gene: .
clone size: .
J gene: TRBJ2-7
V gene: TRBV28
CDR3 protein: CASSPTGLSYEQYF
CDR3 DNA: TGTGCCAGCAGTCCTACAGGGCTATCCTACGAGCAGTACTTC

D gene: TRBD1
clone size: .
J gene: TRBJ2-2
V gene: TRBV7-2
CDR3 protein: CASSPGQGATGELFF
CDR3 DNA: TGTGCCAGCAGCCCCGGACAGGGGGCTACCGGGGAGCTGTTTTTT

D gene: .
clone size: .
J gene: TRBJ2-7
V gene: TRBV27
CDR3 protein: CASSSLLHTYEQYF
CDR3 DNA: TGTGCCAGCAGCTCCTTACTACACACCTACGAGCAGTACTTC

D gene: .
clone size: .
J gene: TRBJ1-1
V gene: TRBV18
CDR3 protein: CASSQGRATEAFF
CDR3 DNA: TGTGCCAGCTCACAAGGGAGGGCAACTGAAGCTTTCTTT

D gene: TRBD2
clone size: few
J gene: TRBJ2-1
V gene: TRBV7-9
CDR3 protein: CASSSGLAGGEQFF
CDR3 DNA: TGTGCCAGCAGCTCGGGACTAGCGGGTGGTGAGCAGTTCTTC

D gene: .
clone size: .
J gene: TRBJ2-1
V gene: TRBV7-6
CDR3 protein: CASSLGSGISSYNEQFF
CDR3 DNA: TGTGCCAGCAGCTTAGGGTCGGGGATAAGCTCCTACAATGAGCAGTTCTTC

D gene: TRBD2
clone size: once
J gene: TRBJ2-1
V gene: TRBV4-3
CDR3 protein: CASSPGLAHWEQFF
CDR3 DNA: TGCGCCAGCAGCCCGGGACTAGCCCATTGGGAGCAGTTCTTC

D gene: .
clone size: .
J gene: TRBJ1-1
V gene: TRBV18
CDR3 protein: CASSPFPRGGITEAFF
CDR3 DNA: TGTGCCAGCTCACCATTTCCCAGGGGCGGAATCACTGAAGCTTTCTTT

D gene: TRBD2
clone size: few
J gene: TRBJ2-1
V gene: TRBV11-1
CDR3 protein: CASSLSWSSGEGEQFF
CDR3 DNA: TGTGCCAGCAGCCTCTCCTGGTCTAGCGGTGAGGGTGAGCAGTTCTTC

D gene: .
clone size: .
J gene: TRBJ1-6
V gene: TRBV6-4
CDR3 protein: CATSGSPGSPLHF
CDR3 DNA: TGTGCCACCTCCGGGTCCCCGGGGTCACCCCTCCACTTT

D gene: TRBD2
clone size: .
J gene: TRBJ2-5
V gene: TRBV11-2
CDR3 protein: CASSPWTSSTSEETQYF
CDR3 DNA: TGTGCCAGCAGCCCTTGGACTAGCTCAACGTCTGAAGAGACCCAGTACTTC

D gene: .
clone size: .
J gene: TRBJ1-1
V gene: TRBV19
CDR3 protein: CASSILQLAVGAEAFF
CDR3 DNA: TGTGCCAGTAGTATTTTACAGTTGGCAGTCGGGGCTGAAGCTTTCTTT

D gene: .
clone size: .
J gene: TRBJ1-4
V gene: TRBV28
CDR3 protein: CASSDIGGGNEKLFF
CDR3 DNA: TGTGCCAGCAGTGACATAGGGGGGGGAAATGAAAAACTGTTTTTT

D gene: TRBD1
clone size: .
J gene: TRBJ2-5
V gene: TRBV27
CDR3 protein: CASRKDRGYMETQYF
CDR3 DNA: TGTGCCAGCAGAAAGGACAGGGGTTATATGGAGACCCAGTACTTC

D gene: .
clone size: .
J gene: TRBJ2-3
V gene: TRBV2
CDR3 protein: CASRQNTQYF
CDR3 DNA: TGTGCCAGTCGACAGAATACGCAGTATTTT

D gene: TRBD2
clone size: .
J gene: TRBJ2-1
V gene: TRBV18
CDR3 protein: CASSPILSSGSSYNEQFF
CDR3 DNA: TGTGCCAGCTCACCGATTTTATCTAGCGGGTCTTCCTACAATGAGCAGTTCTTC

D gene: .
clone size: once
J gene: TRBJ2-7
V gene: TRBV28
CDR3 protein: CASSLAGRREQYF
CDR3 DNA: TGTGCCAGCAGTTTGGCGGGGCGGAGGGAGCAGTACTTC

D gene: .
clone size: .
J gene: TRBJ2-1
V gene: TRBV15
CDR3 protein: CATSRDRTNEQFF
CDR3 DNA: TGTGCCACCAGCAGAGATCGGACTAATGAGCAGTTCTTC

D gene: TRBD1
clone size: .
J gene: TRBJ1-1
V gene: TRBV7-3
CDR3 protein: CASSLVRTGGGTEAFF
CDR3 DNA: TGTGCCAGCAGCTTAGTCAGGACAGGGGGAGGGACTGAAGCTTTCTTT

D gene: .
clone size: few
J gene: TRBJ1-1
V gene: TRBV6-1
CDR3 protein: CASTRLGGTEAFF
CDR3 DNA: TGTGCCAGCACGAGATTAGGAGGCACTGAAGCTTTCTTT

D gene: .
clone size: .
J gene: TRBJ2-1
V gene: TRBV7-8
CDR3 protein: CASTHVGGRKQFF
CDR3 DNA: TGTGCCAGCACCCACGTGGGGGGGCGAAAGCAGTTCTTC

D gene: TRBD1
clone size: .
J gene: TRBJ1-2
V gene: TRBV27
CDR3 protein: CASRPFHRGHLSNYGYTF
CDR3 DNA: TGTGCCAGCCGACCTTTTCACAGGGGCCACCTTTCTAACTATGGCTACACCTTC

D gene: TRBD1
clone size: once
J gene: TRBJ1-4
V gene: TRBV27
CDR3 protein: CASSLYGGQGDEKLFF
CDR3 DNA: TGTGCCAGCAGTTTATACGGTGGACAGGGAGATGAAAAACTGTTTTTT

D gene: .
clone size: .
J gene: TRBJ2-1
V gene: TRBV4-1
CDR3 protein: CASTSGRQRAGGEQFF
CDR3 DNA: TGCGCCAGCACCTCAGGGAGGCAGAGGGCGGGTGGTGAGCAGTTCTTC

D gene: TRBD1
clone size: .
J gene: TRBJ1-1
V gene: TRBV4-2
CDR3 protein: CASSQELAGQGDSEAFF
CDR3 DNA: TGTGCCAGCAGCCAAGAGTTAGCGGGACAGGGGGACTCTGAAGCTTTCTTT

D gene: .
clone size: few
J gene: TRBJ1-1
V gene: TRBV5-1
CDR3 protein: CASSLVVGRDTEAFF
CDR3 DNA: TGCGCCAGCAGCTTAGTCGTAGGGAGGGACACTGAAGCTTTCTTT

D gene: TRBD2
clone size: .
J gene: TRBJ2-7
V gene: TRBV7-9
CDR3 protein: CASSFPTSDTYEQYF
CDR3 DNA: TGTGCCAGCAGCTTTCCTACTAGCGATACCTACGAGCAGTACTTC

D gene: TRBD1
clone size: few
J gene: TRBJ1-5
V gene: TRBV28
CDR3 protein: CASGVGTGGRNQPQHF
CDR3 DNA: TGTGCCAGCGGTGTCGGGACAGGGGGCCGGAATCAGCCCCAGCATTTT

D gene: .
clone size: once
J gene: TRBJ2-3
V gene: TRBV5-8
CDR3 protein: CASSGVPASTDTQYF
CDR3 DNA: TGTGCCAGCAGCGGAGTCCCCGCTAGCACAGATACGCAGTATTTT

D gene: .
clone size: .
J gene: TRBJ1-4
V gene: TRBV25-1
CDR3 protein: CASSEGVGEATNEKLFF
CDR3 DNA: TGTGCCAGCAGTGAAGGGGTAGGGGAGGCAACTAATGAAAAACTGTTTTTT

D gene: .
clone size: once
J gene: TRBJ2-2
V gene: TRBV18
CDR3 protein: CASSPGQGNTGELFF
CDR3 DNA: TGTGCCAGCTCACCGGGCCAGGGTAACACCGGGGAGCTGTTTTTT

D gene: TRBD1
clone size: .
J gene: TRBJ2-1
V gene: TRBV5-4
CDR3 protein: CASSLWTGNNEQFF
CDR3 DNA: TGTGCCAGCAGCCTTTGGACAGGAAACAATGAGCAGTTCTTC

D gene: .
clone size: few
J gene: TRBJ2-3
V gene: TRBV7-3
CDR3 protein: CASSLGLSNTQYF
CDR3 DNA: TGTGCCAGCAGCTTAGGACTAAGTAATACGCAGTATTTT

D gene: .
clone size: .
J gene: TRBJ2-3
V gene: TRBV27
CDR3 protein: CASTGADTQYF
CDR3 DNA: TGTGCCAGCACCGGGGCAGATACGCAGTATTTT

D gene: TRBD2
clone size: few
J gene: TRBJ2-7
V gene: TRBV4-1
CDR3 protein: CASSQELGLAGVYEQYF
CDR3 DNA: TGCGCCAGCAGCCAAGAGCTCGGACTAGCGGGAGTGTACGAGCAGTACTTC

D gene: .
clone size: few
J gene: TRBJ1-1
V gene: TRBV28
CDR3 protein: CASSRRALRAFF
CDR3 DNA: TGTGCCAGCAGTCGGAGGGCCCTCAGAGCTTTCTTT

D gene: .
clone size: once
J gene: TRBJ1-4
V gene: TRBV5-6
CDR3 protein: CASSSTGLGVPEKLFF
CDR3 DNA: TGTGCCAGCAGCTCAACAGGGCTGGGGGTTCCTGAAAAACTGTTTTTT

D gene: .
clone size: few
J gene: TRBJ2-1
V gene: TRBV5-4
CDR3 protein: CASSPQGMRGTYNEQFF
CDR3 DNA: TGTGCCAGCAGCCCACAGGGGATGCGGGGAACCTACAATGAGCAGTTCTTC